Below are 25 T cell receptor beta chains sequenced from a single sample in a study of T cells of healthy individuals. TCRdb itself ran the 5' RACE reads through MiXCR, one entry per CDR3 protein. The sample carries roughly 87,000 distinct CDR3 sequences, 17% recorded once. The source is a human donor in good health.

As DNA, the CDR3 is TGTGCCAGCAGTTTTTCTGGAATCTCCTACGAGCAGTACTTC. Translation gives CASSFSGISYEQYF. The J gene is TRBJ2-7, the V gene TRBV12-3 or TRBV12-4; D remains ambiguous. Between the trimmed V and J ends, which lost 3 bases and 0 bases, there was a span of 9 bases. The CDR3 contains 14 residues.

The chain joins TRBV29-1 to TRBJ2-3, with D maybe TRBD1 (6 bases). V was cut by 4 bases and J by 2 bases, with 13 bases left in between. The CDR3 covers 14 residues. Germline V lookup: CDR1 SQVTM, CDR2 ANQGSEA. The CDR3 sequence: CSVVSGVLTDTQYF. CDR3 nucleotides: TGCAGCGTTGTCTCAGGGGTCCTCACAGATACGCAGTATTTT.

This chain links TRBV28 with TRBJ2-7; D is uncertain. This CDR3 has 14 residues. Trimming cost V 8 bases and J 1 base, with 15 bases left between them. Germline CDR1 MDHEN, CDR2 SYDVKM. The CDR3 region is CASVAGTASYEQYF. CDR3 DNA sequence: TGTGCCAGCGTAGCCGGCACGGCATCCTACGAGCAGTACTTC.

The J gene is TRBJ1-2, the V gene TRBV20-1; the D gene is possibly TRBD1 (6 bases). The CDR3 runs 14 residues. V was cut by 0 bases and J by 5 bases, with 13 bases left in between. CDR1 is DFQATT, CDR2 SNEGSKA, per germline (reference sequence). CDR3 coding DNA: TGCAGTGCTAGAGATCCTCGGGGGCGTTATGGCTACACCTTC. Amino acid sequence: CSARDPRGRYGYTF.

Many counts were recorded for this clonotype. The gene calls are TRBV23-1 and TRBJ2-7, with D unclear. TRBV23-1 is designated an ORF whose function remains uncertain. CDR3 size: 15 residues. V lost 11 bases to trimming and J lost 3 bases, with 23 bases between them. CDR3 nucleotides: TGCGCCGTCGTGAAGCACGCACATCCAAGCTACGAGCAGTACTTC. Protein product: CAVVKHAHPSYEQYF.

This clonotype was seen only a few times. The V and J genes are TRBV7-9 and TRBJ2-4, with D possibly matching TRBD1 (5 bases). CDR1 is SEHNR, CDR2 FQNEAQ, per germline (reference sequence). Trimming took 1 base from V and 7 from J, leaving 11 bases between them. The CDR3 has 14 amino acids. The CDR3: CASSLDNKGNIQYF. The CDR3 region has the DNA TGTGCCAGCAGCTTAGATAATAAGGGGAACATTCAGTACTTC.

In this sample, this clonotype turned up a few times. The chain combines TRBV13 with TRBJ1-1; D remains ambiguous. Germline assignment: CDR1 PRHDT and CDR2 FYEKMQ (reference sequence). This CDR3 is built from 12 residues. V lost 4 bases, J lost 3 bases, and 6 bases lay in between. CDR3 DNA sequence: TGTGCCAGCAGCTATGGAGACACTGAAGCTTTCTTT. Amino acids: CASSYGDTEAFF.

J is TRBJ2-7 and V is TRBV6-6; no reliable D call. The germline V gene has CDR1 MNHNY and CDR2 SVGAGI (reference sequence). The germline V and J ends were trimmed by 6 bases and 3 bases, with 21 bases remaining between them. The length of the CDR3 is 16 residues. The CDR3 nucleotides are TGTGCCAGCAGGCCCCAGAGGCTGGGTTTCTTCTACGAGCAGTACTTC. This translates into CASRPQRLGFFYEQYF.

Only a few counts were recorded for this clonotype. The J gene is TRBJ2-3, the V gene TRBV28, with D possibly being TRBD1 or TRBD2 (5 bases each). The germline CDR1 and CDR2 sequences are MDHEN and SYDVKM. With 5 bases removed from V and 12 bases from J, the gap between germline ends came to 15 bases. The CDR3 length is 12 residues. The CDR3 DNA reads as TGTGCCAGCAGTCTCGGCTCCGGGACCCAGTATTTT. Protein: CASSLGSGTQYF.

This clonotype appeared a few times. This chain uses TRBV5-1 with TRBJ1-2; D gene unclear. CDR1 is SGHRS and CDR2 is YFSETQ in the germline V gene. Trimming stripped 4 bases from V and 1 base from J, with 8 bases between. CDR3 length: 13 residues. The CDR3 spells CASSLQNNYGYTF. The CDR3 DNA sequence: TGCGCCAGCAGCCTACAGAATAACTATGGCTACACCTTC.

Only a few counts were recorded for this clonotype. V and J are TRBV20-1 and TRBJ2-5; 8 bases align to TRBD1. The V and J ends lost 6 bases and 5 bases, in that order; junction bases with no gene match: 14. The CDR3 sequence is 15 residues long. The germline V gene encodes CDR1 DFQATT and CDR2 SNEGSKA (reference sequence). The CDR3 DNA follows: TGCAGTGCCGACGTACGACAGGGGAGAGGGGAGACCCAGTACTTC. This encodes CSADVRQGRGETQYF.

This clonotype was observed many times. The germline gene is not matched at one end of the junction; a read error may be the cause. The rearrangement joins TRBV7-2 to TRBJ2-1; no reliable D call. This CDR3 has 15 residues. Looked up from germline, CDR1 is SGHTA and CDR2 is FQGNSA. The CDR3 protein is CASSLVNQRYNEQFF. For the CDR3, the DNA is TGTGCCAGCAGTTTAGTCAACCAGCGCTACAATGAGCAGTTCTTC. Together with reference TRBV7-2 and TRBJ2-1, the CDR3 gives the full variable domain: GAGVSQSPSNKVTEKGKDVELRCDPISGHTALYWYRQSLGQGLEFLIYFQGNSAPDKSGLPSDRFSAERTGGSVSTLTIQRTQQEDSAVYLCASSLVNQRYNEQFFGPGTRLTVL.

This clonotype was found a few times. The rearrangement links TRBV9 to TRBJ2-5; 9 bases fit TRBD1. Per the germline V gene, CDR1 is SGDLS and CDR2 is YYNGEE. The CDR3 totals 14 residues. The V and J ends lost 3 bases and 5 bases, in that order; junction bases with no gene match: 5. CDR3: CASSAHDRGETQYF. CDR3 DNA sequence: TGTGCCAGCAGCGCCCACGACAGGGGGGAGACCCAGTACTTC.

The chain combines TRBV2 with TRBJ2-1, with TRBD2 matching 8 bases. Trimming took 4 bases from V and 6 from J; bases not matched to a gene: 2. The CDR3 loop spans 13 amino acids. The germline V gene has CDR1 SNHLY and CDR2 FYNNEI. CDR3 loop: CASSAGLVNEQFF. Here the CDR3 DNA reads TGTGCCAGCAGTGCGGGACTAGTCAATGAGCAGTTCTTC.

In this sample, this clonotype turned up many times. The V gene is TRBV7-3, the J gene TRBJ2-1; D is uncertain. V lost 5 bases, J lost 4 bases, and 3 bases lay in between. There are 11 residues in the CDR3. Germline loops: CDR1 SGHTA, CDR2 FQGTGA. CDR3 sequence: CASSEYNEQFF. CDR3 sequence (DNA): TGTGCCAGCAGCGAGTACAATGAGCAGTTCTTC.

This clonotype counts as medium-sized. This chain joins TRBV20-1 and TRBJ2-3, with TRBD1 matching over 9 bases. The CDR3 runs to 13 residues. Trimming at V came to 3 bases and at J to 3 bases, leaving 1 base not matched to a gene. In germline, CDR1 is DFQATT, CDR2 SNEGSKA (reference sequence). CDR3 coding DNA: TGCAGTGCTAGTGACAGGGGGACAGATACGCAGTATTTT. As protein: CSASDRGTDTQYF.

Ten or more counts support this clonotype. The junction and the germline gene differ at one end; a read error may be behind it. This rearrangement joins TRBV6-2 or TRBV6-3 to TRBJ2-1, with TRBD2 matching 16 bases. The germline V gene has CDR1 MNHEY and CDR2 SVGEGT. CDR3 length: 15 residues. Written as DNA, the CDR3 is TGTGCCACCAGTACGGGACTAGCGGGAGGGGGGGAGCAGTTCTTC. Protein: CATSTGLAGGGEQFF.

Only a few counts were recorded for this clonotype. The chain employs TRBV27 and TRBJ2-1; 7 bases line up with TRBD2. The CDR3 has 17 amino acids. Germline lookup yields CDR1 MNHEY and CDR2 SMNVEV (reference sequence). J lost 0 bases, V lost 3 bases, and 8 bases had no gene match. CDR3 coding DNA: TGTGCCAGCAGTTTGGGCCTAGCGGACTCCTCCTACAATGAGCAGTTCTTC. Protein sequence: CASSLGLADSSYNEQFF.

This clonotype was observed many times. The chain joins TRBV6-2 or TRBV6-3 to TRBJ2-1, with TRBD2 identical over 8 bases. CDR1 is MNHEY and CDR2 is SVGEGT in the germline V gene. With 10 bases clipped from V and 4 bases from J, the junction kept 9 bases outside the gene matches. The CDR3 is made up of 14 amino acids. As DNA, the CDR3 is TGTGCCATCCCCCCAGCGGGAGAATACAATGAGCAGTTCTTC. Amino acids: CAIPPAGEYNEQFF.

This chain links TRBV21-1 with TRBJ1-6. TRBV21-1 is reported as a pseudogene. The CDR3 sequence is 14 residues long. As DNA, the CDR3 is TGTGCCAGCAGCCATAGACGGAATAATTCACCCCTCCACTTT. Protein sequence: CASSHRRNNSPLHF.

This clonotype occurred once. Sequence at one end of the junction differs from germline and may be a read error. The chain has TRBV2 and TRBJ1-1, with a tentative D call TRBD1 (5 bases). Germline V gene lookup returns CDR1 SNHLY and CDR2 FYNNEI. The CDR3 contains 15 residues. The CDR3 region is CASRELQVQNAEAFF. The CDR3 DNA reads as TGTGCCAGCAGGGAACTACAGGTACAGAACGCTGAAGCTTTCTTT.

DNA for the CDR3: TGCGCCAGCAGCCAAGATAAAGGGAGATTCTATGGCTACACCTTC. Translation gives CASSQDKGRFYGYTF. The rearrangement links TRBV4-3 to TRBJ1-2; D is unclear. V gave up 0 bases and J gave up 4 bases, with 12 bases separating them. The CDR3 totals 15 residues. CDR1 and CDR2 (germline): LGHNA, YSLEER.

This sequence joins TRBV19 and TRBJ1-2, with 8 bases matching TRBD1. The CDR3 is 14 amino acids. V lost 9 bases, J lost 7 bases, and 13 bases stayed unmatched. Germline V lookup: CDR1 LNHDA, CDR2 SQIVND (reference sequence). The CDR3 nucleotides read TGTGCCAGGAGGGGGATTCAGGGGGCGCGTGGCTACACCTTC. Translating gives CARRGIQGARGYTF.

J is TRBJ2-3 and V is TRBV5-5; D is possibly TRBD2 (7 bases). This CDR3 contains 14 residues. V lost 1 base, J lost 4 bases, and 10 bases lay in between. Germline lookup yields CDR1 SGHKS and CDR2 YYEKEE (reference sequence). This chain's CDR3 is CASSLRGGADTQYF. CDR3 bases: TGTGCCAGCAGCTTGAGGGGGGGCGCAGATACGCAGTATTTT.

Comments on this clonotype: A read error may be the cause here, since a much bigger clone is one base away. The V call is TRBV4-3, the J call TRBJ1-1; the D is unclear. The germline V gene encodes CDR1 LGHNA and CDR2 YSLEER. The CDR3 has 14 amino acids. The CDR3 region has the DNA TGCACCAGCAGCCAAGATCAGGCGAACACTGAAGCTTTCTTT. Translation: CTSSQDQANTEAFF.